One T cell receptor (beta chain) is described in this entry. Its specificity is unknown. The data derive from a study of cytotoxic CD8 clonotypes in ibrutinib-treated CLL. Study as a whole: The average sample held approximately 260,000 productive templates and tens of thousands of productive rearrangements.

Germline V gene sequence: CDR1 MNHNY, CDR2 SVGAGI (reference sequence). With 8 bases removed from V and 6 bases from J, the gap between germline ends came to 13 bases. The CDR3 has 12 amino acids. Study outcomes and limitations: Clonality grew at ibrutinib response; at progression, it decreased back toward baseline.

Sequencing was performed with immunoSEQ multiplex PCR; in TCRdb, only in-frame clones are kept and a portion is missing. The sample includes thousands of clones, roughly three quarters of them seen just once. This TCR was recovered from a human donor with chronic lymphocytic leukemia. This chain links TRBV6-6 with TRBJ1-1; D gene ambiguous. The material was PBMCs, obtained before ibrutinib treatment. CDR3 amino acids: CASHPGASEAFF. The CDR3 DNA sequence: TGTGCCAGCCACCCTGGTGCTTCTGAAGCTTTCTTT.